One and the same sample provided the 14 T cell receptor beta chains below, sequenced in a study of beta chain features in type 1 diabetes. The authors reverse transcribed all of the isolated RNA, so sequencing captured expressed TCRB transcripts. The repertoire was sequenced with immunoSEQ multiplex PCR; TCRdb's copy has only in-frame clones and lacks some. The top ten hold about 2.5% of the sample, which has 150,000 to 200,000 clones, just over 9% seen once. Sample: central memory CD4+ T cells from blood. The receptors here all came from a woman aged 18-35 years in good health.

There are a few counts of this clone. This sequence joins TRBV18 and TRBJ2-5; possibly TRBD2 for D (5 bases). V was clipped by 1 base and J by 4 bases, with 10 bases between them. There are 14 residues in the CDR3. Germline V gene sequence: CDR1 KGHSH, CDR2 LQKENI. The DNA of the CDR3 is TGTGCCAGCTCACCACAGGCCGGAGGAGAGACCCAGTACTTC. This translates into CASSPQAGGETQYF.

The sample holds a few counts of this clone. The chain has TRBV5-1 and TRBJ2-5; TRBD2 might be the D (6 bases). This CDR3 region has 14 residues. The germline gives CDR1 SGHRS, CDR2 YFSETQ. V was trimmed by 2 bases and J by 5 bases, leaving 13 bases between them. CDR3 nucleotides: TGCGCCAGCAGCTTATGGATTCGGGGGGAGACCCAGTACTTC. This sequence encodes CASSLWIRGETQYF. The whole variable domain, remainder taken from reference TRBV5-1 and TRBJ2-5, is KAGVTQTPRYLIKTRGQQVTLSCSPISGHRSVSWYQQTPGQGLQFLFEYFSETQRNKGNFPGRFSGRQFSNSRSEMNVSTLELGDSALYLCASSLWIRGETQYFGPGTRLLVL.

This clone has only a few counts. This rearrangement joins TRBV18 to TRBJ1-1; D uncertain. Germline loops: CDR1 KGHSH, CDR2 LQKENI. The CDR3 contains 15 residues. V gave up 2 bases and J gave up 1 base, with 11 bases separating them. The CDR3 reads CASSPTLGQNTEAFF. The CDR3 DNA sequence: TGTGCCAGCTCACCAACCCTGGGCCAGAACACTGAAGCTTTCTTT.

This clone was picked up a small number of times. The CDR3 sequence is CASSAPGQGQTEAFF. CDR3 nucleotides: TGTGCCAGCAGTGCTCCGGGACAGGGTCAGACTGAAGCTTTCTTT. The rearrangement uses TRBV6-1 and TRBJ1-1; 9 positions agree with TRBD1. V dropped 4 bases and J dropped 5; count of bases not matched to a gene: 8. CDR1 MNHNS and CDR2 SASEGT come from the germline V gene. The CDR3 has 15 residues.

This clone was counted between two and nine times. The chain carries TRBV6-5 and TRBJ2-1; 12 bases line up with TRBD2. CDR3 length: 15 amino acids. Trimming removed 5 bases from V and 5 bases from J; junction bases left unmatched: 4. The germline gives CDR1 MNHEY, CDR2 SVGAGI. The CDR3 DNA sequence: TGTGCCAGCAGTGCCCTAGCGGGAGGGAACAATGAGCAGTTCTTC. Translating gives CASSALAGGNNEQFF.

The J gene is TRBJ2-1, the V gene TRBV2; TRBD2 matches 10 bases. J was trimmed by 8 bases and V by 0 bases; bases with no gene match: 7. CDR1 is SNHLY, CDR2 FYNNEI, per germline. The CDR3 totals 16 residues. The CDR3 sequence is CASSEALSGRRDEQFF. CDR3 DNA sequence: TGTGCCAGCAGTGAAGCGCTTAGCGGGAGGAGGGATGAGCAGTTCTTC.

This clone was counted many times. This CDR3 is CASSPGQESTVLTF. The CDR3 coding sequence is TGTGCCAGCTCACCGGGACAGGAAAGTACCGTCCTGACTTTC. This chain links TRBV18 with TRBJ2-6; the match to TRBD1 covers 8 bases. The CDR3 runs to 14 residues. V trimming: 3 bases; J trimming: 12 bases; junction bases outside the gene matches: 7. Germline assignment: CDR1 KGHSH and CDR2 LQKENI.

Only a few counts were recorded for this clone. J is TRBJ2-7 and V is TRBV7-8; TRBD2 aligns across 10 bases. Germline lookup yields CDR1 SGHVS and CDR2 FQNEAQ. V lost 6 bases, J lost 2 bases, and 7 bases stayed unmatched. The CDR3 is made up of 15 amino acids. CDR3 protein: CASRYSSGSAYEQYF. In DNA form, the CDR3 reads TGTGCCAGCAGGTATTCTAGCGGGAGTGCCTACGAGCAGTACTTC.

The chain recombines TRBV11-2 with TRBJ2-5; 12 nucleotides match TRBD2. The V gene end was trimmed by 5 bases and the J gene end by 3 bases; junction bases not matched to a gene: 4. CDR1 and CDR2 (germline): SGHAT, FQNNGV. CDR3 length: 15 amino acids. This CDR3 is CASSQASGGEETQYF. The CDR3 region has the DNA TGTGCCAGCAGCCAGGCTAGCGGGGGGGAAGAGACCCAGTACTTC.

This clone was detected many times. The chain uses TRBV29-1 and TRBJ1-1; D unresolved. Trimming shortened V by 4 bases and J by 1 base, and 10 bases separated the two germline ends. The CDR3 runs 13 residues. Per the germline V gene, CDR1 is SQVTM and CDR2 is ANQGSEA. The CDR3 region is CSVVREWNTEAFF. CDR3 in DNA: TGCAGCGTTGTGAGGGAATGGAACACTGAAGCTTTCTTT. The full variable domain, completed using reference TRBV29-1 and TRBJ1-1, is SAVISQKPSRDICQRGTSLTIQCQVDSQVTMMFWYRQQPGQSLTLIATANQGSEATYESGFVIDKFPISRPNLTFSTLTVSNMSPEDSSIYLCSVVREWNTEAFFGQGTRLTVV.

This clone was seen at least ten times. The chain has TRBV5-1 and TRBJ2-5; 7 bases line up with TRBD1. Germline V gene sequence: CDR1 SGHRS, CDR2 YFSETQ. The J segment lost 4 bases and the V segment lost 6 bases, leaving 15 bases of the junction unmatched. The CDR3 length is 16 residues. The CDR3 spells CASTLQPTGSAETQYF. Here the CDR3 DNA reads TGCGCCAGCACCCTACAACCGACAGGGAGTGCAGAGACCCAGTACTTC.

This clone was detected a few times. V usage is TRBV25-1 and J usage is TRBJ2-1; 9 nucleotides line up with TRBD2. The CDR3 loop spans 16 amino acids. V lost 3 bases, J lost 4 bases, and 7 bases stayed unmatched. The V gene's germline CDR1 is MGHDK and CDR2 SYGVNS. CDR3: CASSDSTSGYYNEQFF. The CDR3 coding sequence is TGTGCCAGCAGTGACTCCACTAGCGGGTATTACAATGAGCAGTTCTTC.

This clone was recorded a few times. J is TRBJ1-4 and V is TRBV19, with a possible D match to TRBD1 (5 bases). Germline V gene sequence: CDR1 LNHDA, CDR2 SQIVND (reference sequence). Trimming cost V 3 bases and J 3 bases, with 11 bases left between them. This CDR3 spans 15 amino acids. The chain's CDR3 is CASSIATEANEKLFF. The CDR3 DNA follows: TGTGCCAGTAGTATTGCGACAGAGGCTAATGAAAAACTGTTTTTT. The full variable domain, rest sourced from reference TRBV19 and TRBJ1-4, is DGGITQSPKYLFRKEGQNVTLSCEQNLNHDAMYWYRQDPGQGLRLIYYSQIVNDFQKGDIAEGYSVSREKKESFPLTVTSAQKNPTAFYLCASSIATEANEKLFFGSGTQLSVL.

There are a few counts of this clone. The chain joins TRBV20-1 to TRBJ1-2; D is ambiguous. The CDR3 contains 11 residues. Per the germline V gene, CDR1 is DFQATT and CDR2 is SNEGSKA (reference sequence). Trimming took off 3 bases at V and 8 bases at J, with 10 bases between the two ends. The CDR3 region has the DNA TGCAGTGCTAGCAGGTCCGCCGGCTACACCTTC. Translating it yields CSASRSAGYTF.